One sample yielded the 23 T cell receptor beta chains listed below, sequenced in a study of cytomegalovirus exposure and HLA in healthy donors. PCR was performed using 60 Vbeta and 13 Jbeta primers. Assay: immunoSEQ multiplex PCR; the TCRdb copy retains only in-frame clones and omits some. This table has 74,000 or so clones, roughly 80% appearing once. The sample taken for sequencing was PBMCs. The source of these receptors is a middle-aged woman in good health and CMV-seropositive.

J is TRBJ2-2 and V is TRBV30; 8 nucleotides match TRBD1. Germline CDR1 GTSNPN, CDR2 SVGIG (reference sequence). There are 13 residues in the CDR3. The ends lost 5 bases at V and 3 bases at J; junction bases unmatched: 2. The DNA for the CDR3 is TGTGCCTGGGACAGGGGCGACACCGGGGAGCTGTTTTTT. Its protein product is CAWDRGDTGELFF.

The chain is built from TRBV19 and TRBJ2-2, with 10 bases identical to TRBD1. The germline gives CDR1 LNHDA, CDR2 SQIVND (reference sequence). V gave up 4 bases and J gave up 1 base; unmatched junction bases: 6. This CDR3 is 17 amino acids long. The CDR3, as DNA: TGTGCCAGTAGTACCCTGACAGGGGGCTTGAACACCGGGGAGCTGTTTTTT. Its translation: CASSTLTGGLNTGELFF.

This clone appeared a single time. This sequence joins TRBV13 and TRBJ2-1; the D gene is possibly TRBD1 (6 bases). Looked up from germline, CDR1 is PRHDT and CDR2 is FYEKMQ (reference sequence). Trimming shortened V by 0 bases and J by 6 bases, and 15 bases separated the two germline ends. The length of the CDR3 is 16 residues. DNA for the CDR3: TGTGCCAGCAGCTTAGGGCCCGACAGGACAATCAATGAGCAGTTCTTC. It specifies CASSLGPDRTINEQFF.

The V call is TRBV6-6, the J call TRBJ1-1; D gene uncertain. CDR3 size: 14 residues. Trimming took off 5 bases at V and 11 bases at J, with 21 bases between the two ends. Germline CDR1 reads MNHNY; CDR2 reads SVGAGI (reference sequence). The CDR3 loop is CASSEWRGPYGAFF. In nucleotides, the CDR3 is TGTGCCAGCAGTGAGTGGCGGGGTCCGTATGGGGCTTTCTTT.

The CDR3 coding sequence is TGTGCCAGCAGTTACTCAGGGAGACTGTTTTTT. It yields the protein CASSYSGRLFF. This sequence joins TRBV6-6 and TRBJ1-4; the D is unclear. From germline, CDR1 is MNHNY and CDR2 SVGAGI (reference sequence). The CDR3 is 11 residues long. V dropped 0 bases and J dropped 13 bases, with 6 bases sitting between them.

This chain joins TRBV19 and TRBJ1-1; no definite D call. V was clipped by 4 bases and J by 1 base, with 10 bases between them. CDR1 and CDR2 from the germline V gene are LNHDA and SQIVND (reference sequence). The CDR3 has 14 amino acids. This chain's CDR3 is CASSRWARNTEAFF. CDR3 coding DNA: TGTGCCAGTAGTAGGTGGGCGCGGAACACTGAAGCTTTCTTT.

The chain is built from TRBV30 and TRBJ1-1; D remains unclear. This CDR3 comprises 12 residues. The V gene lost 7 bases and the J gene lost 1 base, with 10 bases spanning the gap. The germline CDR1 and CDR2 sequences are GTSNPN and SVGIG (reference sequence). The CDR3 reads CASHAGNTEAFF. The CDR3 DNA is TGTGCCTCCCATGCGGGGAACACTGAAGCTTTCTTT.

The chain joins TRBV4-1 to TRBJ1-2; 8 bases match TRBD1. Losses at the gene ends were 4 bases for V and 7 bases for J; bases not matched to a gene: 11. The germline gives CDR1 MGHRA, CDR2 YSYEKL. The CDR3 is 15 amino acids. The CDR3 here is CASSRQQAGGGGYTF. Here the CDR3 DNA reads TGCGCCAGCAGCCGACAACAGGCAGGGGGCGGTGGCTACACCTTC.

This chain connects TRBV11-2 to TRBJ1-1; TRBD1 aligns across 7 bases. Germline assignment: CDR1 SGHAT and CDR2 FQNNGV. The trim removed 3 bases at V and 0 bases at J, leaving 4 bases unmatched. The CDR3 loop spans 15 amino acids. In nucleotides, the CDR3 is TGTGCCAGCAGCTTGTCGACAGGGATGAACACTGAAGCTTTCTTT. It encodes CASSLSTGMNTEAFF.

V usage is TRBV5-1 and J usage is TRBJ2-3; no clear D gene. Per germline, CDR1 SGHRS and CDR2 YFSETQ. V was pared by 1 base and J by 1 base, with 7 bases between. There are 14 residues in the CDR3. CDR3 nucleotides: TGCGCCAGCAGCTTGCAGGCCGGCACAGATACGCAGTATTTT. Protein sequence: CASSLQAGTDTQYF.

This chain connects TRBV10-3 to TRBJ2-5; D is perhaps TRBD1 (6 bases). Germline V gene data show CDR1 as ENHRY and CDR2 as SYGVKD. The CDR3 runs to 18 residues. V lost 0 bases, J lost 7 bases, and 24 bases lay in between. Here the CDR3 reads CAISESGASGSRSGTQYF. DNA of the CDR3: TGTGCCATCAGTGAGTCGGGGGCTTCTGGCAGCCGCTCGGGGACCCAGTACTTC.

The chain joins TRBV5-1 to TRBJ1-2; TRBD1 is a possible D gene (5 bases). This CDR3 contains 13 residues. V lost 2 bases and J lost 4, with 9 bases in between. CDR1 and CDR2 (germline): SGHRS, YFSETQ. DNA of the CDR3: TGCGCCAGCAGCTTTGACGGGGGCTATGGCTACACCTTC. Its protein is CASSFDGGYGYTF.

This clone was observed a few times. The chain has TRBV6-5 and TRBJ2-7, with D perhaps TRBD2 (7 bases). CDR1 is MNHEY, CDR2 SVGAGI, per germline. V was cut by 5 bases and J by 5 bases, with 16 bases left in between. This CDR3 spans 14 amino acids. The CDR3 DNA sequence: TGTGCCAGCAGTCCCAACTCGGGGGGCCACGAGCAGTACTTC. The encoded protein is CASSPNSGGHEQYF.

This chain links TRBV19 with TRBJ2-7; 9 positions agree with TRBD1. J gave up 4 bases and V 4 bases, and 8 bases lay outside the gene matches. The CDR3 has 15 amino acids. CDR1 is LNHDA, CDR2 SQIVND, per germline (reference sequence). The CDR3 DNA sequence: TGTGCCAGTAGTAGGGAGGGACAGGGCCGATACGAGCAGTACTTC. Protein sequence: CASSREGQGRYEQYF.

This clone has a handful of counts. Here the CDR3 DNA reads TGTGCCAGCAGCTTGGCCCTATCAGGGGGACTGTTTTTT. Translated, it gives CASSLALSGGLFF. The chain links TRBV5-6 to TRBJ1-4; TRBD1 agrees at 7 bases. Germline V gene data show CDR1 as SGHDT and CDR2 as YYEEEE. With 0 bases clipped from V and 13 bases from J, the junction kept 6 bases outside the gene matches. The CDR3 runs 13 residues.

This chain joins TRBV9 and TRBJ1-1, with 12 bases lining up with TRBD1. V was pared by 0 bases and J by 0 bases, with 3 bases of the junction left unmatched. This CDR3 region has 17 residues. Germline V gene data show CDR1 as SGDLS and CDR2 as YYNGEE. CDR3 amino acids: CASSVGDRGRLNTEAFF. CDR3 sequence (DNA): TGTGCCAGCAGCGTAGGGGACAGGGGGCGGCTGAACACTGAAGCTTTCTTT.

The chain uses TRBV6-5 and TRBJ2-7; 9 nucleotides match TRBD2. V was clipped by 5 bases and J by 7 bases; unmatched bases: 6. CDR1 MNHEY and CDR2 SVGAGI come from the germline V gene. The CDR3 totals 13 residues. Written as DNA, the CDR3 is TGTGCCAGCAGTCTGCGGGGGGGCAGGGAGCAGTACTTC. As protein: CASSLRGGREQYF.

This clone was seen just once. This rearrangement joins TRBV27 to TRBJ1-1, with 7 bases that match TRBD1. CDR1 MNHEY and CDR2 SMNVEV come from the germline V gene (reference sequence). There are 14 residues in the CDR3. V gave up 9 bases and J gave up 3 bases; unmatched junction bases: 10. The CDR3 region has the DNA TGTGCCAGTCAAGGAAGGGGGCAGGACACTGAAGCTTTCTTT. Translating it yields CASQGRGQDTEAFF.

The chain recombines TRBV28 with TRBJ1-5, with 7 bases fitting TRBD1. The V and J ends lost 8 bases and 0 bases, in that order; junction bases with no gene match: 10. The CDR3 totals 16 residues. Germline V gene lookup returns CDR1 MDHEN and CDR2 SYDVKM. The CDR3 nucleotides read TGTGCCAGCGAATATCTTACAGGGGCTAGCAATCAGCCCCAGCATTTT. Protein sequence: CASEYLTGASNQPQHF.

This chain's CDR3 is CSVVGWGGSYEQYF. The CDR3 DNA is TGCAGCGTTGTCGGGTGGGGGGGGTCCTACGAGCAGTACTTC. This chain uses TRBV29-1 with TRBJ2-7; 7 bases map to TRBD2. The CDR3 has 14 residues. Germline V gene lookup returns CDR1 SQVTM and CDR2 ANQGSEA. With 4 bases clipped from V and 1 base from J, the junction kept 7 bases outside the gene matches.

This chain uses TRBV6-1 with TRBJ1-5, with D possibly TRBD1 on 5 matching bases. The CDR3 extends over 12 amino acids. The V end lost 6 bases, the J end lost 2 bases, and 5 bases lay between the germline ends. CDR1 is MNHNS, CDR2 SASEGT, per germline. The CDR3 loop is CASRTGNQPQHF. CDR3 nucleotide sequence: TGTGCCAGCAGGACAGGCAATCAGCCCCAGCATTTT.

The V and J genes are TRBV23-1 and TRBJ2-3; TRBD2 agrees at 8 bases. TRBV23-1 is noted as an ORF with a role that remains uncertain. V shed 9 bases, J shed 1 base, and the junction held 24 bases outside the gene matches. The CDR3 length is 20 residues. In DNA form, the CDR3 reads TGCGCCAGTAGTAAGAGGGGCCGGCTAGCGGGCTACCACGGCACAGATACGCAGTATTTT. This encodes CASSKRGRLAGYHGTDTQYF.

In DNA form, the CDR3 reads TGTGCCAGCAGCGTCGGGGGACCGAAAACCAGCTCCTATAATTCACCCCTCCACTTT. It is translated as CASSVGGPKTSSYNSPLHF. The rearrangement links TRBV9 to TRBJ1-6; weak D call: TRBD1 (5 bases). The ends were cut back, 2 bases at V and 0 bases at J, with 18 bases in the middle. The CDR3 contains 19 residues. Germline V gene data show CDR1 as SGDLS and CDR2 as YYNGEE.